This entry lists 10 T cell receptor beta chains sequenced from one sample in a study of T cell changes during pregnancy in multiple sclerosis. The table came from immunoSEQ multiplex PCR; TCRdb's copy has only in-frame clones and leaves some out. There are about 97,000 clones in the sample; around nine tenths occur only once, and around 0.76% lies in the top ten. The sample consisted of peripheral blood, taken in the second trimester of pregnancy. The receptors come from a female donor in good health, enrolled as a control in a pregnancy study.

The chain joins TRBV19 to TRBJ1-6; D might be TRBD1 (5 bases). The V end was cut by 5 bases, the J end by 2 bases, with 10 bases between. In germline, CDR1 is LNHDA, CDR2 SQIVND (reference sequence). CDR3 size: 15 residues. The CDR3, as DNA: TGTGCCAGTAGTGTGAAGGGGACCTATAATTCACCCCTCCACTTT. As protein: CASSVKGTYNSPLHF.

This chain links TRBV25-1 with TRBJ1-2, with TRBD1 matching 9 bases. The CDR3 is 17 amino acids. Germline-derived CDR1 and CDR2 are MGHDK and SYGVNS. J was trimmed by 4 bases and V by 5 bases; bases with no gene match: 14. In DNA, the CDR3 is TGTGCCAGCAGTAGAGGGGGAACAGGGGGCCGCCTCTATGGCTACACCTTC. As protein: CASSRGGTGGRLYGYTF.

CDR3 sequence: CASSLAGGTGQDTQYF. DNA for the CDR3: TGTGCCAGCAGCTTGGCCGGGGGGACAGGGCAAGATACGCAGTATTTT. This chain uses TRBV5-6 with TRBJ2-3, with TRBD1 matching 9 bases. CDR3 length: 16 amino acids. Germline V gene lookup returns CDR1 SGHDT and CDR2 YYEEEE. Germline trimming cut 0 bases from V and 5 bases from J; bases unmatched to any gene: 7. The full variable domain, completed using reference TRBV5-6 and TRBJ2-3, is DAGVTQSPTHLIKTRGQQVTLRCSPKSGHDTVSWYQQALGQGPQFIFQYYEEEERQRGNFPDRFSGHQFPNYSSELNVNALLLGDSALYLCASSLAGGTGQDTQYFGPGTRLTVL.

This chain uses TRBV7-6 with TRBJ1-1; no firm D call. The V end was cut by 8 bases, the J end by 3 bases, with 10 bases between. Germline V lookup: CDR1 SGHVS, CDR2 FNYEAQ. The CDR3 has 12 residues. CDR3 coding DNA: TGTGCCAGCTCGCATCGGGACACTGAAGCTTTCTTT. This encodes CASSHRDTEAFF.

This sequence joins TRBV6-6 and TRBJ2-7; no firm D call. The germline V and J ends were trimmed by 5 bases and 2 bases, with 7 bases remaining between them. Germline V gene data show CDR1 as MNHNY and CDR2 as SVGAGI (reference sequence). CDR3 length equals 12 residues. The chain's CDR3 is CASSPRAYEQYF. The DNA of the CDR3 is TGTGCCAGCAGTCCTCGGGCCTACGAGCAGTACTTC.

The rearrangement joins TRBV9 to TRBJ1-1, with 7 bases lining up with TRBD1. The CDR3 covers 12 residues. Germline CDR1 SGDLS, CDR2 YYNGEE. The junction had 3 bases not matched to a gene; V was cut back by 3 bases and J by 7 bases. The CDR3: CASSAQGGEAFF. For the CDR3, the DNA is TGTGCCAGCAGCGCCCAGGGGGGTGAAGCTTTCTTT.

The chain combines TRBV5-6 with TRBJ2-1; TRBD2 matches at 8 bases. Unmatched junction bases numbered 8, after V lost 2 bases and J lost 7 bases. This CDR3 comprises 15 residues. Germline V gene lookup returns CDR1 SGHDT and CDR2 YYEEEE. This chain's CDR3 is CASSFVGGRKNEQFF. As DNA, the CDR3 is TGTGCCAGCAGCTTTGTCGGCGGGAGGAAAAATGAGCAGTTCTTC.

CDR3 region: CASSFDRVTGELFF. CDR3 bases: TGTGCCAGCAGCTTCGACAGGGTGACCGGGGAGCTGTTTTTT. The chain employs TRBV7-2 and TRBJ2-2; 7 bases map to TRBD1. The CDR3 runs to 14 residues. CDR1 is SGHTA and CDR2 is FQGNSA in the germline V gene. V shed 3 bases and J 5 bases; nucleotides not matched to a gene: 3.

The chain employs TRBV4-1 and TRBJ1-1; D is possibly TRBD1 (5 bases). V lost 6 bases, J lost 1 base, and 9 bases lay in between. The CDR3 length is 13 residues. Germline CDR1 and CDR2: MGHRA and YSYEKL. DNA for the CDR3: TGCGCCAGCAGAGACAGAAAGAACACTGAAGCTTTCTTT. Translated: CASRDRKNTEAFF.

V usage is TRBV11-2 and J usage is TRBJ1-1; 10 nucleotides line up with TRBD1. This CDR3 contains 14 residues. Trimming removed 4 bases from V and 3 bases from J; junction bases left unmatched: 2. CDR1 and CDR2 from the germline V gene are SGHAT and FQNNGV. The CDR3 here is CASSSDRGHTEAFF. CDR3 bases: TGTGCCAGCAGCTCCGACAGGGGGCACACTGAAGCTTTCTTT.